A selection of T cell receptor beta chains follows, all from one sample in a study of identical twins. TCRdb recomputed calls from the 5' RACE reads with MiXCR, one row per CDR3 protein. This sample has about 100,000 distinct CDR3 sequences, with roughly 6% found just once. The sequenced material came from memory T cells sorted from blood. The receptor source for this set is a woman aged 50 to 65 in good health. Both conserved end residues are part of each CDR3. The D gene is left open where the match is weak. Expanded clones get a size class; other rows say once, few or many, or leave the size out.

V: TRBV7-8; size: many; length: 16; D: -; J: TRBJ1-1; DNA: TGTGCCAGCAGCTTAGAGGGACGAACGGTAGGCGCTGAAGCTTTCTTT; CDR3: CASSLEGRTVGAEAFF
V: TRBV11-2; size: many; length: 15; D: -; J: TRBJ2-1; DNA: TGTGCCAGCAGCTTAATAACCGGGGCCGACAATGAGCAGTTCTTC; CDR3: CASSLITGADNEQFF
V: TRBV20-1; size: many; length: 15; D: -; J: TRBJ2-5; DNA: TGCAGTGCTAGCCCCGTCCGGGAGACGGAAGAGACCCAGTACTTC; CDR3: CSASPVRETEETQYF
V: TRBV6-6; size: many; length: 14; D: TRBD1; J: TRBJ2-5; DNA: TGTGCCAGCAGTTGGACAGGGTTATTGGAGACCCAGTACTTC; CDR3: CASSWTGLLETQYF
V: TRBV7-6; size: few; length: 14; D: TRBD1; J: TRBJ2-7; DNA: TGTGCCAGCAGCCAGGTGGGGACAGGGAGTGAGCAGTACTTC; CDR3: CASSQVGTGSEQYF
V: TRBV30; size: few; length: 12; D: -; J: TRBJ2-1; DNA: TGTGCCTGGGGGAGAATCGGTAATGAGCAGTTCTTC; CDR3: CAWGRIGNEQFF
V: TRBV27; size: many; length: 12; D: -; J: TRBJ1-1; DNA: TGTGCCAGCGAGGGGATGAACACTGAAGCTTTCTTT; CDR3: CASEGMNTEAFF
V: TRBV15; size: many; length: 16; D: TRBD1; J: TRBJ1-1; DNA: TGTGCCACCAGCAGACGATCCGGGACAGGGAACACTGAAGCTTTCTTT; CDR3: CATSRRSGTGNTEAFF
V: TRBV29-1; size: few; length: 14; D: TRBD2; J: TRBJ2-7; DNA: TGCAGCGCAGCCGGGGGGAGCGGCACTTACGAGCAGTACTTC; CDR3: CSAAGGSGTYEQYF
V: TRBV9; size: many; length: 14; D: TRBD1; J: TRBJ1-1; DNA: TGTGCCAGCAGCTTTACGACAGGGGTCACTGAAGCTTTCTTT; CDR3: CASSFTTGVTEAFF
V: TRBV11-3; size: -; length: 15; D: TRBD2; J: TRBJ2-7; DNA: TGTGCCAGCTCGGACCGGCTAGCGGGAGTAAACGAGCAGTACTTC; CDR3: CASSDRLAGVNEQYF
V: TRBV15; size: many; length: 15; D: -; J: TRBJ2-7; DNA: TGTGCCACCAGCAGTCCCAAGGGACTCGCCTACGAGCAGTACTTC; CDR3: CATSSPKGLAYEQYF
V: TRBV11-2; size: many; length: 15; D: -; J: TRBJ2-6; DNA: TGTGCCAGCAGCTCCGGACAGACTGGGGCCAACGTCCTGACTTTC; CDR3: CASSSGQTGANVLTF
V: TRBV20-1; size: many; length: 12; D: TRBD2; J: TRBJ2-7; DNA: TGCAGTGGCCGCGGGAGGAGCTACGAGCAGTACTTC; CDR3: CSGRGRSYEQYF
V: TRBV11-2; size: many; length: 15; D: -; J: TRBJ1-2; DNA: TGTGCCAGCAGCTTAGAAGGTTTCACGGGCTATGGCTACACCTTC; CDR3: CASSLEGFTGYGYTF
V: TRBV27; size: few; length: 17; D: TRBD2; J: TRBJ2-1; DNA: TGTGCCAGCCGGGGAACTAGCGGGAGGGTACGGTGGGATGAGCAGTTCTTC; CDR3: CASRGTSGRVRWDEQFF
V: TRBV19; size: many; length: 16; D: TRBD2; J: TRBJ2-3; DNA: TGTGCCAGTAGTGGGTTTGGGACTAGCGGACTTAATACGCAGTATTTT; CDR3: CASSGFGTSGLNTQYF
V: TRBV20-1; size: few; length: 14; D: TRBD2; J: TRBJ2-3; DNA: TGCAGTGCTGGAAGTAGCGGGACCAAGGATACGCAGTATTTT; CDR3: CSAGSSGTKDTQYF
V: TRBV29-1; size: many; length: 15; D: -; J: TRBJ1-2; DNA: TGCAGCGTTGAAAGAGCAGGGCGCCTGGGCTATGGCTACACCTTC; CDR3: CSVERAGRLGYGYTF
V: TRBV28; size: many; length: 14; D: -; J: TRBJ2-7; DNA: TGTGCCAGCAGTCAGGGGGGGGTAACCTACGAGCAGTACTTC; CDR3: CASSQGGVTYEQYF
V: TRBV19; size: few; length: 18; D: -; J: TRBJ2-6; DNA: TGTGCCAGTAGTATACTTGACACCTTGCCCGCTGGGGCCAACGTCCTGACTTTC; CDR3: CASSILDTLPAGANVLTF
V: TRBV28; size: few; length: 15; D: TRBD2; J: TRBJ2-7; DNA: TGTGCCAGCAGCCAGACTAGCGCGCACTCCTACGAGCAGTACTTC; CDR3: CASSQTSAHSYEQYF
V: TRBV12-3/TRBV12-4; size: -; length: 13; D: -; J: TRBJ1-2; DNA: TGTGCCAGCAGTTTGCTTGTTGGGTATGGCTACACCTTC; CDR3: CASSLLVGYGYTF
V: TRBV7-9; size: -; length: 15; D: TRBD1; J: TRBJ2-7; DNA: TGTGCCAGCAGCTCTAGGGGACAGGGCCCTACAGAGCAGTACTTC; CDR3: CASSSRGQGPTEQYF
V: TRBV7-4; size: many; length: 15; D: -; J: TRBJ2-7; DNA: TGTGCCAGCACCCCCCGACAGGTCCGTCCCTACGAGCAGTACTTC; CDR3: CASTPRQVRPYEQYF
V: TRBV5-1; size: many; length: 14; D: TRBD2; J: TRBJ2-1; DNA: TGCGCCAGCAGCCTGACTAGCACCTACAATGAGCAGTTCTTC; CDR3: CASSLTSTYNEQFF
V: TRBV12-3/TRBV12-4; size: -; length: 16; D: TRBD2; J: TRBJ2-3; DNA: TGTGCCAGCAGTACGAGCAGGGCGGGAGGGCCCCCTACGCAGTATTTT; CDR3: CASSTSRAGGPPTQYF
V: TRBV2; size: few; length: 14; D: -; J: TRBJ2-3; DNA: TGTGCCAGCAGTGAATCGCCATCTGTGGATACGCAGTATTTT; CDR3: CASSESPSVDTQYF
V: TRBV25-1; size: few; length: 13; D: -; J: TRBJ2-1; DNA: TGTGCCAGCACCCAAGGTGGTCAGAATGAGCAGTTCTTC; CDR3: CASTQGGQNEQFF
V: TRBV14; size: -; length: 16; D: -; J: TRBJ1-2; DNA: TGTGCCAGCAGCCCCATGGCGGGACGGACTAACTATGGCTACACCTTC; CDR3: CASSPMAGRTNYGYTF
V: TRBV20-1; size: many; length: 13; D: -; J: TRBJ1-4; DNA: TGCAGTGCTCTCCAAGACCTTAATGAAAAACTGTTTTTT; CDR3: CSALQDLNEKLFF
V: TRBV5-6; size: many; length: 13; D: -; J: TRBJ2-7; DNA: TGTGCCAGCAGTGATAGCGTCACCTACGAGCAGTACTTC; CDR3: CASSDSVTYEQYF
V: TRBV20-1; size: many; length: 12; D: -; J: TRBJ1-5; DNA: TGCAGTGCTCGGACGGACAATCAGCCCCAGCATTTT; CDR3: CSARTDNQPQHF
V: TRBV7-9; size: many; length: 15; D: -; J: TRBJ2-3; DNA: TGTGCCAGCAGTGAGGATCATACCACCACAGATACGCAGTATTTT; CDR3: CASSEDHTTTDTQYF
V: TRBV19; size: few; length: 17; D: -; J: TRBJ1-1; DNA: TGTGCCAGTAGTATAGGGGGCCAGCTAATATTGAACACTGAAGCTTTCTTT; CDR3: CASSIGGQLILNTEAFF
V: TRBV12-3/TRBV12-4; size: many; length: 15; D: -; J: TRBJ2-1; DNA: TGTGCCAGCCCCCCGCCGGGGAGCCGTTACAATGAGCAGTTCTTC; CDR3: CASPPPGSRYNEQFF
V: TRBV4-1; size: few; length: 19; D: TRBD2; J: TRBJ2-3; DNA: TGCGCCAGCAGCCAAGATTGGTCCCCGACTAGCGGGATGACAGATACGCAGTATTTT; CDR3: CASSQDWSPTSGMTDTQYF
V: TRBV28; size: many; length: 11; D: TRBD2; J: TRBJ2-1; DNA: TGTGCCAGCAGTTTGGGGCGGGAGCGGTTCTTC; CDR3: CASSLGRERFF
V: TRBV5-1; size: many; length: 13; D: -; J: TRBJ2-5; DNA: TGCGCCAGCAGCTTGTTCCTGAAAGAGACCCAGTACTTC; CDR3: CASSLFLKETQYF
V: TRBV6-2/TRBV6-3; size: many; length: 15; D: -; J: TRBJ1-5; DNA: TGTGCCAGCAGTTACTCGAGCAGGGGAAGACAGCCCCAGCATTTT; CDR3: CASSYSSRGRQPQHF
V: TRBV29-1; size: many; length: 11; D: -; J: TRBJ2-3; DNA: TGCAGCGTCCTTGACGCAGATACGCAGTATTTT; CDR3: CSVLDADTQYF
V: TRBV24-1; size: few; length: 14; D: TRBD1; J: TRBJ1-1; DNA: TGTGCCACCAGTCCTGAGGGGGCAGGGGCTGAAGCTTTCTTT; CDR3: CATSPEGAGAEAFF
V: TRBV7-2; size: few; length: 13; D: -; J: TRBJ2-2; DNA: TGTGCCAGCAGCTTAGAGACGGGCGGGGAGCTGTTTTTT; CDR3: CASSLETGGELFF
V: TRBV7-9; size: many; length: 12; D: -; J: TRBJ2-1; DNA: TGTGCCAGCAGCTTAGAGAGAAATGAGCAGTTCTTC; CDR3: CASSLERNEQFF
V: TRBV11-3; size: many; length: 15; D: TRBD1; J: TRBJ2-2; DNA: TGTGCCAGCAGCTTCACAGGGGTTAGCACCGGGGAGCTGTTTTTT; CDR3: CASSFTGVSTGELFF